In this sample, the clone carrying this T cell receptor beta chain turned up many times. The CDR3 is 17 residues long. With 5 bases clipped from V and 1 base from J, the junction kept 9 bases outside the gene matches. TCRdb ran MiXCR on the RT-PCR reads and lists one entry per CDR3 protein. The sample records fewer than 800,000 distinct CDR3 sequences, 14% being singletons. Sequenced sample: memory CD4+ T cells from blood. This TCR was sampled from a female donor in good health, serving as a healthy control. The V and J genes are TRBV12-3 or TRBV12-4 and TRBJ1-5; 9 bases align to TRBD1. The CDR3 nucleotides read TGTGCCAGCAGTCATCCGACAGGGGGAGGGAGCAATCAGCCCCAGCATTTT. This encodes CASSHPTGGGSNQPQHF.